Presented here are 6 T cell receptor beta chains from one specimen sequenced in a study of blood T cell repertoires in COVID-19. Assay used: immunoSEQ multiplex PCR; TCRdb lists only in-frame clones, some missing. The data contain hundreds of thousands of clones, 85% to 90% of them singletons. Sequencing used PBMCs or T cells enriched from blood (not recorded which). These receptors all stem from a woman in her forties or fifties in a cohort exposed to, infected with or recovered from COVID-19 (not recorded which).

The V gene is TRBV28, the J gene TRBJ1-2, with D hard to call. V was pared by 6 bases and J by 6 bases, with 8 bases between. CDR1 is MDHEN and CDR2 is SYDVKM in the germline V gene. This CDR3 contains 11 residues. The CDR3 sequence is CASRERDGYTF. CDR3 coding DNA: TGTGCCAGCAGGGAACGGGATGGCTACACCTTC.

The V call is TRBV9, the J call TRBJ2-3; D is undetermined. The CDR3 consists of 14 residues. Trimming removed 4 bases at V and 7 bases at J, with 16 bases between. Germline lookup yields CDR1 SGDLS and CDR2 YYNGEE. CDR3 bases: TGTGCCAGCAGCCCGCGTCAAGTGATAAATACGCAGTATTTT. Its translation: CASSPRQVINTQYF.

Comments on this clone: At one boundary the junction diverges from the germline segment, which might be a read error. The DNA for the CDR3 is TGTGCCAGCAGTTTAGACGCTCCTAGACAGGGAGAATCAAGCTCCTATAATTCACCCCTCCACTTT. It specifies CASSLDAPRQGESSSYNSPLHF. V and J are TRBV13 and TRBJ1-6; 7 nucleotides agree with TRBD1. The CDR3 covers 22 residues. Germline V lookup: CDR1 PRHDT, CDR2 FYEKMQ (reference sequence).

The V and J genes are TRBV6-1 and TRBJ1-5, with a possible D match to TRBD1 (6 bases). Trimming shortened V by 2 bases and J by 4 bases, and 12 bases separated the two germline ends. CDR1 MNHNS and CDR2 SASEGT come from the germline V gene. This CDR3 has 15 amino acids. CDR3 bases: TGTGCCAGCAGTGAATTAACAGGGCTTAATCAGCCCCAGCATTTT. Translated: CASSELTGLNQPQHF.

The rearrangement links TRBV30 to TRBJ1-1; no reliable D call. The germline gives CDR1 GTSNPN, CDR2 SVGIG (reference sequence). The CDR3 covers 9 residues. Deletions cut 6 bases from V and 7 bases from J, with 6 bases between. The CDR3, as DNA: TGTGCCTGTGGCCATGAAGCTTTCTTT. This codes for CACGHEAFF.

V gene TRBV30 combines with J gene TRBJ2-7; D remains unclear. From germline, CDR1 is GTSNPN and CDR2 SVGIG (reference sequence). With 7 bases removed from V and 2 bases from J, the gap between germline ends came to 12 bases. The CDR3 runs 12 residues. The CDR3 loop reads CASPGATYEQYF. Written as DNA, the CDR3 is TGTGCCTCCCCAGGTGCCACCTACGAGCAGTACTTC.